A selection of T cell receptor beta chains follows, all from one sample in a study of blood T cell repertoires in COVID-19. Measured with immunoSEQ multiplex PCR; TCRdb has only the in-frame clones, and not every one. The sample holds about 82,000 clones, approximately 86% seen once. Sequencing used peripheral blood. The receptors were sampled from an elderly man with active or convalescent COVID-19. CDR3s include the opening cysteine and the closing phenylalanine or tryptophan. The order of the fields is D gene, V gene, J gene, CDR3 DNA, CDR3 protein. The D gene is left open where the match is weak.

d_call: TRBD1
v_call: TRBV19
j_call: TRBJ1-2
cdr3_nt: TGTGCCAGTAGACGTACAGGGGGTGATTATGGCTACACCTTC
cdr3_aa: CASRRTGGDYGYTF

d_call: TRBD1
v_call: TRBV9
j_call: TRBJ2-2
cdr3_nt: TGTGCCAGCAGCGTTACAGGGGGCGGGGACACCGGGGAGCTGTTTTTT
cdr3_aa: CASSVTGGGDTGELFF

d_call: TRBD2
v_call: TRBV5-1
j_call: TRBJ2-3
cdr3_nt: TGCGCCAGCAGCTTGAGGACTAGCGGGAGAATGAACACAGATACGCAGTATTTT
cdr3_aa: CASSLRTSGRMNTDTQYF

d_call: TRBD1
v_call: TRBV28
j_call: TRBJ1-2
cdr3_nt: TGTGCCAGCAGTTTGGGACAGAACTATGGCTACACCTTC
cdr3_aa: CASSLGQNYGYTF

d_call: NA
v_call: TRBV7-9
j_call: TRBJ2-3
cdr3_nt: TGTGCCAGCAGGGCGGGGAGCACAGATACGCAGTATTTT
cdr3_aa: CASRAGSTDTQYF

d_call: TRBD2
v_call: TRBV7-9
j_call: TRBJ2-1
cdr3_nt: TGTGCCAGCAGCCCCTTGGCGGGAGTCATTGGGAATGAGCAGTTCTTC
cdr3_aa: CASSPLAGVIGNEQFF

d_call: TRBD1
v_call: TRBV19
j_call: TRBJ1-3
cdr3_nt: TGTGCCAGTGGGCGGGACAGGTCAAGCTCTGGAAACACCATATATTTT
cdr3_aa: CASGRDRSSSGNTIYF

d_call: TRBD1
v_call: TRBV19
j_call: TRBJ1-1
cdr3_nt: TGTGCCAGTAGTGTTGACAGGGAAGACACTGAAGCTTTCTTT
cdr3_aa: CASSVDREDTEAFF

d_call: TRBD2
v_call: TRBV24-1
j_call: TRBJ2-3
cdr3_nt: TGTGCCACCGAGGGTGGGACTAGCGGGCTCAGGGATACGCAGTATTTT
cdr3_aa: CATEGGTSGLRDTQYF

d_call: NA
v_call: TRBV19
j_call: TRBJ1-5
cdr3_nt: TGTGCCAGTAACCTGGGCTCCGGAGGAGTCGGCAATCAGCCCCAGCATTTT
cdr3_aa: CASNLGSGGVGNQPQHF

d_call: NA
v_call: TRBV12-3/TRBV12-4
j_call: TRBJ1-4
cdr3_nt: TGTGCCAGCAGCCCGGTTGAGGGTGAAAAACTGTTTTTT
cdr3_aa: CASSPVEGEKLFF

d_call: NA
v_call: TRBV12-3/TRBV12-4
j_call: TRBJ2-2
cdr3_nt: TGTGCCAGCAGATCAGGGTGGTCCGGGGAGCTGTTTTTT
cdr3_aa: CASRSGWSGELFF

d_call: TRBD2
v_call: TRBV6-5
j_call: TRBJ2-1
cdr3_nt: TGTGCCAGCAGCAGAGCGGGAGGGCCATTCGATGAGCAGTTCTTC
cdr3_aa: CASSRAGGPFDEQFF

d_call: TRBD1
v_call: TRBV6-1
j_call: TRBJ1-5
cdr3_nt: TGTGCCAGCAGTGACAGGGGGCGAAGGGCTCAGCCCCAGCATTTT
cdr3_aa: CASSDRGRRAQPQHF

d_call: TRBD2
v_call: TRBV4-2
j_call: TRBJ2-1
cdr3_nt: TGTGCCAGCAGCCAAGGGGGACTAGCGGGATTTAGACCAGGGCAGTTCTTC
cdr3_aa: CASSQGGLAGFRPGQFF

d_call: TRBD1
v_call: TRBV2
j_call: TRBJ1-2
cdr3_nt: TGTGCCAACAGGGGGCTCAACTATGGCTACACCTTC
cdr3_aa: CANRGLNYGYTF

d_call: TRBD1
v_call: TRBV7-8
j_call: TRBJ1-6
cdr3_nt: TGTGCCAGCAGCTCCACGGGACAGGGGACTTCACCCCTCCACTTT
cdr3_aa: CASSSTGQGTSPLHF

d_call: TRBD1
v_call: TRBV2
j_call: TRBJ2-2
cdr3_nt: TGTGCCAGCAGGCCAACAGGGGCCCAGACCGGGGAGCTGTTTTTT
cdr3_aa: CASRPTGAQTGELFF